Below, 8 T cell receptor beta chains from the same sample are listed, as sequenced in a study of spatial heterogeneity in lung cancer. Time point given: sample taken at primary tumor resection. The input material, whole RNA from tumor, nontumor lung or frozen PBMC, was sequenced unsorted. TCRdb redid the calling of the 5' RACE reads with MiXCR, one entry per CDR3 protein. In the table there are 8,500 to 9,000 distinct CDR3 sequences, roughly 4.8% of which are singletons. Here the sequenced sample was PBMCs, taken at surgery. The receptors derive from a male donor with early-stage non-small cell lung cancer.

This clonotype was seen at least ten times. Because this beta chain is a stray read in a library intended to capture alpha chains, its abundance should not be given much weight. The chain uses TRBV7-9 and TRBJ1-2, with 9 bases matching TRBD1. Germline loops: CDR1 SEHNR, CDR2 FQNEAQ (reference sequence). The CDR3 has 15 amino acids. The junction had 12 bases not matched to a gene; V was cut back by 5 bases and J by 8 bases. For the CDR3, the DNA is TGTGCCAGCAGCCCCCCCCTTTGGACAGGGGCCGGCTACACCTTC. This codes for CASSPPLWTGAGYTF.

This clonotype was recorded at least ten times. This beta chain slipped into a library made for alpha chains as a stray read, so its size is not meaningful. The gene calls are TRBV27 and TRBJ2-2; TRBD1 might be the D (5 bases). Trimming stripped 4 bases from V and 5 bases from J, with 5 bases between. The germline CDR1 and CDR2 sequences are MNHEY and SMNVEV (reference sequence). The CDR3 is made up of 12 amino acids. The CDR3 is CASSSGTGELFF. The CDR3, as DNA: TGTGCCAGCAGTTCAGGGACCGGGGAGCTGTTTTTT.

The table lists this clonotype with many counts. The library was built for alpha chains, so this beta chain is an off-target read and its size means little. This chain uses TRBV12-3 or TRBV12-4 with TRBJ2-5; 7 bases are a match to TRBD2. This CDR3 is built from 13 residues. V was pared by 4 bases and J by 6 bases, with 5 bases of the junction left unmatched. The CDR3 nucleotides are TGTGCCAGCAGTTCCGGCGGGGGAAAGACCCAGTACTTC. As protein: CASSSGGGKTQYF.

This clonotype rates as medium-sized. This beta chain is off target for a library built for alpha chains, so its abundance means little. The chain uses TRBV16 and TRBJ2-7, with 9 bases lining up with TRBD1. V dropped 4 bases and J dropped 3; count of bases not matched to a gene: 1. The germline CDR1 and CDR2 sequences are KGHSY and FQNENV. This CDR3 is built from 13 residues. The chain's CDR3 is CASSPDRGYEQYF. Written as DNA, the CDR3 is TGTGCCAGCAGCCCGGACAGGGGCTACGAGCAGTACTTC.

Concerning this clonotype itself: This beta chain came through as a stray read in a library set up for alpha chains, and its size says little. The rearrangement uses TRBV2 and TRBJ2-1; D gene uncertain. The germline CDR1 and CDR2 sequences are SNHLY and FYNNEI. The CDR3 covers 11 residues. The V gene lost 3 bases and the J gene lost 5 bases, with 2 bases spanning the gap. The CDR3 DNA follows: TGTGCCAGCAGTGATAACAATGAGCAGTTCTTC. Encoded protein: CASSDNNEQFF.

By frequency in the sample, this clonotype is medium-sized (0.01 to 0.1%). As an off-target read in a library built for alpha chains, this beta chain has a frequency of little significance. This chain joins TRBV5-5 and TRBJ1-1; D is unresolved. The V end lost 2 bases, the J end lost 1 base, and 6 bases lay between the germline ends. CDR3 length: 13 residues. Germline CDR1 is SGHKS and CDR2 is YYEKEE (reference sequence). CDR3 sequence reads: CASSLGPNTEAFF. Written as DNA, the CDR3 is TGTGCCAGCAGCTTAGGCCCGAACACTGAAGCTTTCTTT.

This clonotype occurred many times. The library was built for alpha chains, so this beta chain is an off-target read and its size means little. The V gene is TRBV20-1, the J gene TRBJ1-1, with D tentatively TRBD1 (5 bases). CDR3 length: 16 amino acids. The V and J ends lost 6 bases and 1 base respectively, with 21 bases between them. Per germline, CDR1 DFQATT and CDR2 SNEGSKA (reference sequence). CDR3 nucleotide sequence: TGCAGTGCCTCAGAGCCCCCCCACAGGCCGAACACTGAAGCTTTCTTT. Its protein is CSASEPPHRPNTEAFF.

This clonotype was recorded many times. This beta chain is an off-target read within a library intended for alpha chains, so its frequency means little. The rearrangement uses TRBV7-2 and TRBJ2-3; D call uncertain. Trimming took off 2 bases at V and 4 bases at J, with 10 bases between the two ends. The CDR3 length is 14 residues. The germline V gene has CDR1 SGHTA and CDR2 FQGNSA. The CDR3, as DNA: TGTGCCAGCAGCTTATTTGTCTCATCAGATACGCAGTATTTT. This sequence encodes CASSLFVSSDTQYF.